This T cell receptor (beta chain) was found in a study of shared clonotypes between healthy human individuals. Whole-study results and caveats: Clonotype sharing among the donors was expected to vary with sequencing depth.

Germline loops: CDR1 SGHTA, CDR2 FQGNSA. Trimming stripped 4 bases from V and 0 bases from J, with 6 bases between. This CDR3 contains 13 residues. When replicate PCRs were run on sorted subsets, they used approximately 210 ng DNA, 28,000 or so T cell genomes. Only in-frame clones appear in the TCRdb table, and some are missing; sequencing was by immunoSEQ multiplex PCR. The repertoire holds hundreds of thousands of clones, with over 65% as singletons. Note on this clone: The target antigen is unknown.

The V and J genes are TRBV7-2 and TRBJ1-1; D gene unclear. This receptor was obtained from a man aged 30 to 45 in good health. Material for sequencing was memory CD4+ T cells sorted from blood. Stated subset: CD45RA-negative fraction. The CDR3 sequence: CASSSRLNTEAFF. CDR3 in DNA: TGTGCCAGCAGCTCCAGGTTGAACACTGAAGCTTTCTTT.